The TCR beta chain under discussion was sequenced for a study of Ad26.COV2.S vaccination and SARS-CoV-2 variants. Study results and caveats: The study found similar non-spike TCR breadth in vaccine and placebo recipients. Responses of T cells in total may have been underestimated by the TCR breadth and depth analyses. Vaccine recipients surpassed placebo recipients in spike-specific TCR breadth.

TCRdb keeps only in-frame clones here, not all; method: immunoSEQ multiplex PCR. The sample holds 87,000 or so clones, about four fifths seen once. Germline values: CDR1 MNHEY, CDR2 SMNVEV (reference sequence). Trimming took 6 bases from V and 0 from J; bases not matched to a gene: 10. CDR3 size: 16 residues. Regarding this clone: Antigen: not known.

The chain combines TRBV27 with TRBJ2-7; 8 bases align to TRBD2. This clonotype originated in a human donor who had recovered from COVID-19. This specimen consisted of peripheral blood, obtained after recovery from COVID-19. The CDR3 reads CASSRLAQVNSYEQYF. The CDR3 DNA is TGTGCCAGCAGCAGACTAGCGCAAGTAAACTCCTACGAGCAGTACTTC.